What follows are 23 T cell receptor beta chains derived from one specimen sequenced in a study of PD-L1 blockade in urothelial cancer. Some clones are missing from TCRdb's copy, which holds only in-frame ones; the method was immunoSEQ multiplex PCR. This table has about 66,000 clones, 88% appearing once. Time point denoted: peripheral blood 6 weeks after treatment start. Material: PBMCs, obtained around atezolizumab (anti-PD-L1) treatment. All receptors derive from a man aged 60 to 69 with urothelial cancer.

The chain uses TRBV5-6 and TRBJ1-4; D gene ambiguous. The length of the CDR3 is 15 residues. Germline V gene sequence: CDR1 SGHDT, CDR2 YYEEEE. V was cut by 2 bases and J by 6 bases, with 14 bases left in between. The CDR3, as DNA: TGTGCCAGCAGCTTCTCCATAATTGGAGATGAAAAACTGTTTTTT. Translating it yields CASSFSIIGDEKLFF.

The chain uses TRBV28 and TRBJ2-3; tentatively, D is TRBD1 (6 bases). Trimming left V 5 bases short and J 0 bases short, with 15 bases between. Germline V lookup: CDR1 MDHEN, CDR2 SYDVKM. The CDR3 consists of 16 residues. As DNA, the CDR3 is TGTGCCAGCAGTCGGGACACCACACCCAGCACAGATACGCAGTATTTT. It yields the protein CASSRDTTPSTDTQYF.

This chain links TRBV28 with TRBJ2-2; D possibly corresponds to TRBD1 (6 bases). Trimming cost V 0 bases and J 5 bases, with 10 bases left between them. The V gene's germline CDR1 is MDHEN and CDR2 SYDVKM. The CDR3 runs to 15 residues. This CDR3 reads CASSLWQGRTGELFF. The CDR3 DNA reads as TGTGCCAGCAGTTTATGGCAGGGGCGGACCGGGGAGCTGTTTTTT.

This chain links TRBV10-3 with TRBJ1-1; D gene unclear. This CDR3 spans 13 amino acids. Between the trimmed V and J ends, which lost 10 bases and 8 bases, there was a span of 20 bases. Germline V lookup: CDR1 ENHRY, CDR2 SYGVKD. The CDR3 loop is CATSGTRNPEAFF. The CDR3 nucleotides are TGTGCCACTAGTGGTACCCGAAACCCAGAAGCTTTCTTT.

V gene TRBV30 combines with J gene TRBJ1-2, with D possibly matching TRBD1 (6 bases). Trimming took off 0 bases at V and 6 bases at J, with 11 bases between the two ends. The CDR3 has 13 amino acids. Germline CDR1 GTSNPN, CDR2 SVGIG (reference sequence). This CDR3 is CAWSVRGYHGYTF. CDR3 DNA sequence: TGTGCCTGGAGTGTAAGGGGGTACCATGGCTACACCTTC.

The chain has TRBV11-3 and TRBJ1-1; perhaps TRBD1 as D (5 bases). V was clipped by 1 base and J by 3 bases, with 9 bases between them. The CDR3 runs 14 residues. Looked up from germline, CDR1 is SGHNT and CDR2 is YENEEA. The CDR3 DNA reads as TGTGCCAGCAGCTTAGGCGGGGGGTACACTGAAGCTTTCTTT. Protein product: CASSLGGGYTEAFF.

This rearrangement joins TRBV19 to TRBJ2-1; 10 bases line up with TRBD2. This CDR3 comprises 14 residues. The junction had 3 bases not matched to a gene; V was cut back by 5 bases and J by 5 bases. The germline CDR1 and CDR2 sequences are LNHDA and SQIVND (reference sequence). In DNA, the CDR3 is TGTGCCAGTAGTCGGACTAGCGGCAACAATGAGCAGTTCTTC. This gives the protein CASSRTSGNNEQFF.

In nucleotides, the CDR3 is TGTGCCAGCAGTGTACCGGGACAGGGGAGTGTCTATGGCTACACCTTC. The encoded protein is CASSVPGQGSVYGYTF. V is TRBV28 and J is TRBJ1-2; 10 nucleotides line up with TRBD1. The CDR3 contains 16 residues. Trimming at V came to 5 bases and at J to 4 bases, leaving 10 bases not matched to a gene. Per the germline V gene, CDR1 is MDHEN and CDR2 is SYDVKM.

The CDR3 here is CASSQGQGTEAFF. The CDR3 DNA follows: TGTGCCAGCAGCCAGGGACAAGGCACTGAAGCTTTCTTT. V is TRBV14 and J is TRBJ1-1; TRBD1 might be the D (6 bases). V lost 3 bases and J lost 4, with 9 bases in between. This CDR3 is built from 13 residues. Germline CDR1 is SGHDN and CDR2 is FVKESK.

The chain carries TRBV11-2 and TRBJ2-1; 14 bases fit TRBD2. Trimming cost V 1 base and J 8 bases; bases outside gene matches: 7. The CDR3 loop spans 17 amino acids. CDR1 is SGHAT and CDR2 is FQNNGV in the germline V gene. The CDR3 sequence is CASSLVGLAGGGDEQFF. CDR3 sequence (DNA): TGTGCCAGCAGCTTAGTCGGACTAGCGGGAGGCGGAGATGAGCAGTTCTTC.

In DNA, the CDR3 is TGTGCCACCAGCAGAGATCGGGCTTCCTCAGACAGGGTGGCAAACACCATATATTTT. Translated, it gives CATSRDRASSDRVANTIYF. The genes are TRBV15 and TRBJ1-3; 7 nucleotides line up with TRBD1. CDR3 size: 19 residues. V trimming: 0 bases; J trimming: 6 bases; junction bases outside the gene matches: 17. Germline CDR1 LNHNV, CDR2 YYDKDF (reference sequence).

The V gene is TRBV4-1, the J gene TRBJ2-3; D might be TRBD1 (6 bases). Germline CDR1 MGHRA, CDR2 YSYEKL. V gave up 2 bases and J gave up 2 bases, with 11 bases separating them. The CDR3 length is 15 residues. Written as DNA, the CDR3 is TGCGCCAGCAGCCAAACAGGGATAAACACAGATACGCAGTATTTT. Protein product: CASSQTGINTDTQYF.

This clone has just one count. The CDR3 loop is CASGEGMNTEAFF. In DNA form, the CDR3 reads TGTGCCAGTGGGGAGGGGATGAACACTGAAGCTTTCTTT. The chain combines TRBV19 with TRBJ1-1; possibly TRBD1 for D (5 bases). V shed 8 bases and J shed 0 bases, with 10 bases lying between them. The CDR3 runs 13 residues. Germline V lookup: CDR1 LNHDA, CDR2 SQIVND (reference sequence). Full variable domain (rest looked up from reference TRBV19 and TRBJ1-1): DGGITQSPKYLFRKEGQNVTLSCEQNLNHDAMYWYRQDPGQGLRLIYYSQIVNDFQKGDIAEGYSVSREKKESFPLTVTSAQKNPTAFYLCASGEGMNTEAFFGQGTRLTVV.

The chain links TRBV7-2 to TRBJ1-2; tentatively, D is TRBD1 (6 bases). V was trimmed by 5 bases and J by 5 bases, leaving 21 bases between them. Per germline, CDR1 SGHTA and CDR2 FQGNSA. CDR3 length: 16 residues. As DNA, the CDR3 is TGTGCCAGCAGCACAGGGAAACCGGGGATTCGATATGGCTACACCTTC. Translation gives CASSTGKPGIRYGYTF.

This chain connects TRBV4-1 to TRBJ1-1; possible D gene TRBD1, 5 bases. V gave up 0 bases and J gave up 10 bases, with 15 bases separating them. The CDR3 loop spans 14 amino acids. In germline, CDR1 is MGHRA, CDR2 YSYEKL. The CDR3 DNA follows: TGCGCCAGCAGCCAAGATAGCAGGGAGGCTGGAGCTTTCTTT. Protein: CASSQDSREAGAFF.

This clone has a single count. The J gene is TRBJ2-2, the V gene TRBV6-1; D is possibly TRBD1 or TRBD2 (6 bases each). Germline assignment: CDR1 MNHNS and CDR2 SASEGT. The CDR3 length is 14 residues. The germline V and J ends were trimmed by 10 bases and 5 bases, with 17 bases remaining between them. CDR3 region: CATRGPAGTGELFF. DNA of the CDR3: TGTGCCACCAGGGGCCCCGCGGGGACCGGGGAGCTGTTTTTT.

The chain links TRBV27 to TRBJ2-1; a weak D match, TRBD2 (6 bases). CDR1 MNHEY and CDR2 SMNVEV come from the germline V gene (reference sequence). With 0 bases removed from V and 4 bases from J, the gap between germline ends came to 7 bases. The CDR3 totals 14 residues. In DNA, the CDR3 is TGTGCCAGCAGTTTATCCCGGGGGTACAATGAGCAGTTCTTC. Protein: CASSLSRGYNEQFF.

As to this clone: This sample also contains other DNA sequences that code for the same CDR3. The V gene is TRBV27, the J gene TRBJ2-7; 14 bases align to TRBD2. The junction had 0 bases not matched to a gene; V was cut back by 3 bases and J by 2 bases. Looked up from germline, CDR1 is MNHEY and CDR2 is SMNVEV (reference sequence). The CDR3 has 15 residues. CDR3 DNA: TGTGCCAGCAGTTTGGGACTAGCGGGAGCCTACGAGCAGTACTTC. This translates into CASSLGLAGAYEQYF.

This rearrangement joins TRBV11-2 to TRBJ1-1; TRBD1 might be the D (6 bases). The CDR3 consists of 15 residues. Trimming left V 5 bases short and J 0 bases short, with 13 bases between. Germline CDR1 and CDR2: SGHAT and FQNNGV. CDR3 sequence (DNA): TGTGCCAGCAGCGTACACAGGGATTTGAACACTGAAGCTTTCTTT. Its protein is CASSVHRDLNTEAFF. The full variable domain, with the rest looked up from reference TRBV11-2 and TRBJ1-1, is EAGVAQSPRYKIIEKRQSVAFWCNPISGHATLYWYQQILGQGPKLLIQFQNNGVVDDSQLPKDRFSAERLKGVDSTLKIQPAKLEDSAVYLCASSVHRDLNTEAFFGQGTRLTVV.

This clone was seen a single time. This rearrangement joins TRBV13 to TRBJ2-2; the match to TRBD1 covers 7 bases. Germline loops: CDR1 PRHDT, CDR2 FYEKMQ (reference sequence). The CDR3 spans 18 residues. V shed 0 bases, J shed 4 bases, and the junction held 11 bases outside the gene matches. For the CDR3, the DNA is TGTGCCAGCAGCTTAGGGACAGGGTCCCCGGCTATCACCGGGGAGCTGTTTTTT. Encoded protein: CASSLGTGSPAITGELFF.

This rearrangement joins TRBV14 to TRBJ2-3, with a weak D call TRBD1 (6 bases). The germline CDR1 and CDR2 sequences are SGHDN and FVKESK. Trimming cost V 0 bases and J 1 base, with 14 bases left between them. CDR3 length: 17 residues. CDR3 DNA: TGTGCCAGCAGCCAAGACAGGGGTCTCCTTGGCACAGATACGCAGTATTTT. It is translated as CASSQDRGLLGTDTQYF.

V is TRBV4-2 and J is TRBJ2-6; D is ambiguous. From germline, CDR1 is LGHNA and CDR2 YNFKEQ. V dropped 6 bases and J dropped 0 bases, with 15 bases sitting between them. There are 17 residues in the CDR3. Here the CDR3 DNA reads TGTGCCAGCAGTGCGACTGTCAACGGCTCTGGGGCCAACGTCCTGACTTTC. Its translation is CASSATVNGSGANVLTF.

The chain has TRBV5-8 and TRBJ1-1, with 11 positions matching TRBD1. The CDR3 has 15 residues. CDR1 is SGHTS, CDR2 YDEGEE, per germline. V was clipped by 6 bases and J by 5 bases; unmatched bases: 9. CDR3 bases: TGTGCCAGCACCCTTCTCCGGGACAGGGGGACTGAAGCTTTCTTT. As protein: CASTLLRDRGTEAFF.